What follows are 22 T cell receptor beta chains derived from one specimen sequenced in a study of T cells after yellow fever vaccination. Each CDR3 protein is one row after TCRdb ran MiXCR on the 5' RACE reads. This table holds some 160,000 distinct CDR3 sequences, about a tenth found once. Sequencing was performed on CD8+ T cells sorted from PBMCs, taken 45 days after the yellow fever booster vaccination. Receptors were obtained from a young man who received the YFV17D yellow fever vaccine.

The chain couples TRBV4-3 to TRBJ2-3; 10 positions match TRBD2. Germline CDR1 reads LGHNA; CDR2 reads YSLEER. There are 18 residues in the CDR3. The J segment lost 1 base and the V segment lost 3 bases, leaving 10 bases of the junction unmatched. CDR3 in DNA: TGCGCCAGCAGCCAGATGGTCCCTAGCGGGGGCCGCACAGATACGCAGTATTTT. As protein: CASSQMVPSGGRTDTQYF.

This clonotype was observed many times. The chain employs TRBV4-1 and TRBJ1-5; D unclear. From germline, CDR1 is MGHRA and CDR2 YSYEKL. This CDR3 is built from 14 residues. Trimming left V 1 base short and J 0 bases short, with 4 bases between. The CDR3 DNA is TGCGCCAGCAGCCAAGGGGATAGCAATCAGCCCCAGCATTTT. Amino acid sequence: CASSQGDSNQPQHF.

Ten or more counts support this clonotype. This CDR3 reads CASSQSTSGGETQYF. CDR3 nucleotide sequence: TGCGCCAGCAGCCAATCGACTAGCGGGGGGGAGACCCAGTACTTC. This chain connects TRBV4-1 to TRBJ2-5; 13 bases line up with TRBD2. V dropped 2 bases and J dropped 5; count of bases not matched to a gene: 2. The CDR3 extends over 15 amino acids. Per germline, CDR1 MGHRA and CDR2 YSYEKL.

This clonotype was picked up many times. The CDR3, as DNA: TGTGCCAGCAGCTTAGTGGTAAACACCATATATTTT. Amino acids: CASSLVVNTIYF. The V gene is TRBV7-9, the J gene TRBJ1-3, with D uncertain. V gave up 1 base and J gave up 6 bases, with 4 bases separating them. The germline gives CDR1 SEHNR, CDR2 FQNEAQ (reference sequence). The CDR3 covers 12 residues.

In this sample, this clonotype turned up a few times. Its ends do not fully match the called genes, so a read error is possible. This chain uses TRBV7-9 with TRBJ2-5, with D possibly being TRBD1 or TRBD2 (6 bases each). CDR1 is SEHNR and CDR2 is FQNEAQ in the germline V gene (reference sequence). The CDR3 has 11 residues. The CDR3 loop is CASNLMGGWNF. The CDR3 coding sequence is TGTGCCAGCAACCTGATGGGGGGCTGGAACTTC.

This clonotype was recorded a few times. The chain has TRBV3-1 and TRBJ1-2; TRBD1 agrees at 7 bases. The CDR3 length is 15 residues. The V gene end was trimmed by 4 bases and the J gene end by 5 bases; junction bases not matched to a gene: 10. Per germline, CDR1 LGHDT and CDR2 YNNKEL (reference sequence). CDR3 coding DNA: TGTGCCAGCAGCCCCGGACAGGTCCGATTTTATGGCTACACCTTC. Protein sequence: CASSPGQVRFYGYTF.

The chain couples TRBV9 to TRBJ1-4; weak D call: TRBD1 (5 bases). The CDR3 is made up of 16 amino acids. The germline gives CDR1 SGDLS, CDR2 YYNGEE. With 4 bases removed from V and 0 bases from J, the gap between germline ends came to 13 bases. The CDR3 sequence: CASSPRPRATNEKLFF. The CDR3 region has the DNA TGTGCCAGCAGCCCCCGACCCAGGGCAACTAATGAAAAACTGTTTTTT.

This rearrangement joins TRBV4-3 to TRBJ2-2; no clear D. The CDR3 spans 15 residues. With 1 base removed from V and 6 bases from J, the gap between germline ends came to 12 bases. Per germline, CDR1 LGHNA and CDR2 YSLEER. CDR3 region: CASSQAELASGELFF. DNA of the CDR3: TGCGCCAGCAGCCAAGCGGAATTAGCTTCCGGGGAGCTGTTTTTT.

This clonotype was counted ten times or more. The chain joins TRBV5-1 to TRBJ2-7, with D perhaps matching TRBD1 (6 bases). The CDR3 totals 16 residues. Trimming removed 0 bases at V and 0 bases at J, with 13 bases between. The germline V gene encodes CDR1 SGHRS and CDR2 YFSETQ. This chain's CDR3 is CASSLDMGATSYEQYF. Here the CDR3 DNA reads TGCGCCAGCAGCTTGGACATGGGGGCGACCTCCTACGAGCAGTACTTC.

This clonotype has just a few counts. This chain uses TRBV5-5 with TRBJ2-1, with 7 nucleotides matching TRBD1. CDR3 length equals 15 residues. The trim removed 0 bases at V and 6 bases at J, leaving 6 bases unmatched. Germline V gene sequence: CDR1 SGHKS, CDR2 YYEKEE (reference sequence). CDR3 region: CASSLDWDSGNEQFF. CDR3 sequence (DNA): TGTGCCAGCAGCTTGGATTGGGACAGCGGCAATGAGCAGTTCTTC.

This clonotype was counted ten times or more. The V call is TRBV28, the J call TRBJ2-3, with D uncertain. V was shortened by 6 bases and J by 4 bases, with 20 bases between the two germline ends. Germline values: CDR1 MDHEN, CDR2 SYDVKM. The CDR3 spans 16 residues. In DNA, the CDR3 is TGTGCCAGCAGACAGACGGGCCTCGTCGGCTCAGATACGCAGTATTTT. As protein: CASRQTGLVGSDTQYF.

Concerning this clonotype: A read error may account for a junction end that differs from germline. This chain links TRBV20-1 with TRBJ1-2, with D hard to call. The CDR3 has 10 amino acids. Germline V lookup: CDR1 DFQATT, CDR2 SNEGSKA (reference sequence). Here the CDR3 reads CSASPDGYTF. The CDR3 DNA sequence: TGCAGTGCTAGCCCCGATGGTTACACCTTC.

This clonotype was counted between two and nine times. The chain combines TRBV27 with TRBJ1-1, with D perhaps matching TRBD1 (6 bases). The CDR3 totals 14 residues. V was shortened by 1 base and J by 3 bases, with 9 bases between the two germline ends. Germline CDR1 reads MNHEY; CDR2 reads SMNVEV (reference sequence). DNA of the CDR3: TGTGCCAGCAGTTTATGGGAGGGGGACACTGAAGCTTTCTTT. Its translation is CASSLWEGDTEAFF.

The CDR3, as DNA: TGTGCCAGCAGCGGATATAGCGGGGGGCCAGATACGCAGTATTTT. The encoded protein is CASSGYSGGPDTQYF. This sequence joins TRBV9 and TRBJ2-3, with 10 bases matching TRBD2. The V segment lost 3 bases and the J segment 4 bases; nucleotides outside the gene matches: 5. Germline CDR1 reads SGDLS; CDR2 reads YYNGEE. The CDR3 is made up of 15 amino acids.

This clonotype was observed a few times. The chain recombines TRBV12-3 or TRBV12-4 with TRBJ2-2; D gene unclear. The CDR3 runs to 14 residues. V lost 10 bases and J lost 0, with 12 bases in between. DNA of the CDR3: TGTGCCACCTTACTCCCCTCGAACACCGGGGAGCTGTTTTTT. Its translation is CATLLPSNTGELFF.

The chain uses TRBV2 and TRBJ2-4; 7 positions agree with TRBD1. V shed 6 bases, J shed 0 bases, and the junction held 8 bases outside the gene matches. Germline V lookup: CDR1 SNHLY, CDR2 FYNNEI. The CDR3 has 16 amino acids. CDR3 loop: CASRLGQVLAKNIQYF. The CDR3 nucleotides read TGTGCCAGCAGGCTCGGACAGGTTTTAGCCAAAAACATTCAGTACTTC.

The sample holds a few counts of this clonotype. The chain carries TRBV7-9 and TRBJ1-2; no clear D gene. V was trimmed by 1 base and J by 5 bases, leaving 5 bases between them. The CDR3 has 12 amino acids. Germline V gene sequence: CDR1 SEHNR, CDR2 FQNEAQ (reference sequence). CDR3 region: CASSLDDYGYTF. DNA of the CDR3: TGTGCCAGCAGCTTAGACGATTATGGCTACACCTTC.

There are many counts of this clonotype. The chain uses TRBV4-2 and TRBJ2-2; 8 bases align to TRBD1. The CDR3 consists of 15 residues. Losses at the gene ends were 3 bases for V and 6 bases for J; bases not matched to a gene: 6. Germline V gene data show CDR1 as LGHNA and CDR2 as YNFKEQ. CDR3 region: CASSQETGEPGELFF. In DNA, the CDR3 is TGTGCCAGCAGCCAGGAGACAGGGGAGCCCGGGGAGCTGTTTTTT.

This clonotype has only a few counts. The J gene is TRBJ2-7, the V gene TRBV27; TRBD1 agrees at 7 bases. V was pared by 6 bases and J by 0 bases, with 2 bases of the junction left unmatched. The CDR3 extends over 13 amino acids. The germline CDR1 and CDR2 sequences are MNHEY and SMNVEV (reference sequence). CDR3 loop: CASRGTDSYEQYF. CDR3 nucleotides: TGTGCCAGCAGAGGGACAGACTCCTACGAGCAGTACTTC.

Many counts were recorded for this clonotype. The chain recombines TRBV7-6 with TRBJ2-1, with 9 bases lining up with TRBD1. After removal of 1 base from V and 8 bases from J, the junction contained 6 bases not matched to a gene. Per the germline V gene, CDR1 is SGHVS and CDR2 is FNYEAQ. The CDR3 sequence is 15 residues long. CDR3 DNA: TGTGCCAGCAGCTTAGGACAGGGGGTGGTGGATGAGCAGTTCTTC. This codes for CASSLGQGVVDEQFF.

This clonotype was observed a handful of times. The chain couples TRBV24-1 to TRBJ1-2; D is possibly TRBD1 (5 bases). Germline V gene sequence: CDR1 KGHDR, CDR2 SFDVKD. Between the trimmed V and J ends, which lost 3 bases and 3 bases, there was a span of 13 bases. CDR3 length: 15 residues. The chain's CDR3 is CATSDTQGYDYGYTF. For the CDR3, the DNA is TGTGCCACCAGTGATACCCAGGGTTACGACTATGGCTACACCTTC.

The chain recombines TRBV6-5 with TRBJ1-1; a weak D match, TRBD1 (6 bases). Germline V gives CDR1 MNHEY, CDR2 SVGAGI. V was trimmed by 7 bases and J by 2 bases, leaving 17 bases between them. The CDR3 is 15 residues long. CDR3 region: CASIKGRTANTEAFF. The CDR3 bases are TGTGCCAGCATCAAAGGGAGGACAGCCAACACTGAAGCTTTCTTT.